This TCR beta chain was captured by sequencing in a study of T cell repertoires in cytomegalovirus infection. TCRdb used MiXCR to reprocess the reads, holding one entry per CDR3 protein. The table records roughly 320,000 distinct CDR3 sequences, 9.6% of them present only once. V lost 1 base, J lost 14 bases, and 12 bases lay in between. CDR3 length equals 12 residues. The germline gives CDR1 SGHTA, CDR2 FQGNSA. This clonotype appeared many times. The rearrangement links TRBV7-2 to TRBJ2-1, with D possibly matching TRBD2 (7 bases). The origin of this receptor is a human donor in good health (CMV status not recorded). Some clones in this sample may be carry-over from other donors' samples. Specimen: PBMCs. The chain's CDR3 is CASSLEGGKKFF. CDR3 in DNA: TGTGCCAGCAGCTTAGAGGGGGGGAAGAAGTTCTTC.